One T cell receptor beta chain is described in this entry. In this sample, this clonotype turned up once. Its antigen specificity is not known. Qualities for individual bases were not recorded, and no much larger clone is one base off. One read offers little support. Using a constant-region primer and ProtoScript II reverse transcriptase, TCRbeta-specific cDNA was reverse-transcribed from about 0.45 ug total RNA. The TCRbeta libraries were prepared through three rounds of nested multiplex PCR following a slightly modified ARM-PCR procedure. Sample barcodes and Illumina adapters were added in a final 25-cycle PCR using Deep VentR polymerase. Amplicons of 200-500 bp were gel-purified with a QIAquick gel extraction kit before sequencing. TCRbeta amplicons were sequenced on an Illumina HiSeq 2500 with 250-bp paired-end reads. As for the original processing: Quality trimming of reads was performed with Trimmomatic v0.33, and paired reads were merged with FLASH v1.2.11 so that full CDR3 sequences could be recovered. MiGEC v1.2.1b assigned V, D and J germline segments to the rearranged TCRbeta sequences. Clonotype statistics and Shannon-Wiener diversity indices were calculated with VDJtools v1.0.0. Except for diversity analysis, only each sample's 250 most abundant clonotypes were used in subsequent analyses to reduce sampling bias. TCRdb reran the public reads through fastp at Q25 and MiXCR, keeping productive beta chains. Each entry is one CDR3 protein sequence, shown with its most common DNA and genes. TCRdb, rather than the study authors, made the V and J calls. Present in this sample are tens of thousands of distinct CDR3 sequences, about three quarters of which were seen just once. The ten largest account for roughly a quarter of the sample.

Without any cell sorting, total RNA and DNA were co-extracted from around 18-30 mg of bulk tissue using the AllPrep DNA/RNA mini kit. Roughly five patients with histopathologically diagnosed primary liver carcinoma underwent surgical resection in China between November 2015 and 2016. Patients had chronic HBV infection and were treatment-naive at sampling. Each tumor was sampled at five spatially separated regions: the tumor centre plus the superior, inferior, left-lateral and right-lateral poles. More than 75% viable tumor cells were found by histology in every tumor sample. Fresh tumor and adjacent tissue pieces were bisected, with one half stored in RNAlater at -80 degrees C and the other half sent for histology. The data are from a study of tumor-infiltrating lymphocytes in primary liver carcinoma (dated by TCRdb to about 2017). Regarding the research as a whole: The five patients, three men and two women aged 30 to 69 years, had hepatocellular carcinoma (four) or combined HCC and intrahepatic cholangiocarcinoma (one). Repertoires from technical replicates were highly reproducible, with mean shared-clone rates near 0.89 and correlation coefficients above 0.95. A total of 35 or so specimens from 5 patients went through TCRbeta repertoire sequencing, namely 25 tumor regions, 5 adjacent noncancerous liver tissues and 5 peripheral blood samples. The five patients had tumors staged T1-T3 N0M0, with maximum diameters ranging from roughly 4.2 to 11 cm. Roughly 3.65 to 8 million productive TCRbeta reads were obtained per sample, and no significant difference in read depth was found between tissue types. To link TCRbeta repertoire diversity to the local molecular phenotype, the 25 tumor region samples were profiled with Agilent mRNA microarrays. Across five regions of each liver tumor, along with adjacent normal tissue and blood, the study brought together TCRbeta repertoire sequencing, expression microarrays and whole-exome sequencing. The research as a whole found: The top 250 clones made up a significantly larger repertoire fraction in tumors than in blood (p = 0.039). Only the TCR beta chain was sequenced, which likely underestimates true repertoire diversity because unpaired alpha chains were not captured. Only roughly 8-25% of top clones appeared in all five regions of a tumor, which suggests that tumor-infiltrating T cells are spatially heterogeneous. Because the samples were bulk and unsorted, CD4+ and CD8+ T cell repertoires could not be compared. Pairs of tumor regions showed greater repertoire overlap (mean around 35%) than tumor-adjacent pairs (approximately 17%) or tumor-blood pairs (approximately 14%), which is consistent with antigen-driven expansion. With just four to six patients in the study, the authors point out that the findings should be validated in a larger study.

This TCR was sampled from a man aged 40-49 years with primary liver carcinoma and hepatitis B virus infection. Material for sequencing was liver tumor tissue from sampling region 3. According to the study, the label for this sample's cell subset or site signals: tumor region T3, left-lateral pole.

This receptor has the CDR3 CAWGGSGSLGDTQYF. The DNA reads TGTGCCTGGGGGGGGTCCGGGTCCTTAGGAGATACGCAGTATTTT. Rearrangement joined TRBV30 to TRBJ2-3, with a tentative D gene TRBD2 over 6 matching bases. CDR1 and CDR2 were assigned from the germline V gene (reference sequence) as GTSNPN and SVGIG. Trimming costs V 5 bases and J 5 bases, and their ends lie 20 bases apart. The CDR3, from cysteine to phenylalanine, totals 15 residues. The CDR3 DNA has 45 bases and is translated from base 1.